This note documents a single T cell receptor beta chain sequence. Its antigen is not identified. The sample comes from a study of identical twins. Points from the study as a whole: A partial confounding effect on zero-insertion analyses could come from invariant MAIT and iNKT cells.

TCRdb re-called the 5' RACE reads through MiXCR, storing one row per CDR3 protein. Here the sample spans around 670,000 distinct CDR3 sequences, around 6% being singletons. This CDR3 region has 11 residues. V lost 0 bases and J 8 bases, leaving 4 bases between the germline ends. Germline V CDR1 and CDR2: MNHNY, SVGAGI (reference sequence). The sequenced sample was naive T cells sorted from blood. The chain has TRBV6-6 and TRBJ1-2, with unresolved D. This clonotype was sampled from a man younger than 35 in good health. This chain's CDR3 is CASSYSCGYTF. DNA of the CDR3: TGTGCCAGCAGTTACTCGTGCGGCTACACCTTC.